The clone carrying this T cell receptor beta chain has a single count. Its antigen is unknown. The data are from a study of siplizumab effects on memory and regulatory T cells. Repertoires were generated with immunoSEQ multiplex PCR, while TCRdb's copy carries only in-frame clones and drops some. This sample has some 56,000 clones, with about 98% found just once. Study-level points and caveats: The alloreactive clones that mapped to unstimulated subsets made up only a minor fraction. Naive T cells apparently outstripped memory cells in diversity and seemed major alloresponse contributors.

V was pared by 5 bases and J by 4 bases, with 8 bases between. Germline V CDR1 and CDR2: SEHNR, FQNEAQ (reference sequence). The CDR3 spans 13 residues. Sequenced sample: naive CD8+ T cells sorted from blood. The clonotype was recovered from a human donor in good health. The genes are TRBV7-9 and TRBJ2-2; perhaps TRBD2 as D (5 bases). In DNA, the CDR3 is TGTGCCAGCAGCCCGGACTTCACCGGGGAGCTGTTTTTT. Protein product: CASSPDFTGELFF.